Shown below are 23 T cell receptor beta chains from a single sample sequenced in a study of blood T cell repertoires in COVID-19. The protocol was immunoSEQ multiplex PCR, while the TCRdb copy is restricted to in-frame clones and leaves out a portion. The sample lists 300,000 or so clones, about 87% occurring once. Input material: peripheral blood. The receptors shown here come from a woman aged 40 to 50 with acute or convalescent COVID-19.

The genes are TRBV25-1 and TRBJ1-2; 7 nucleotides agree with TRBD1. This CDR3 comprises 14 residues. Germline CDR1 reads MGHDK; CDR2 reads SYGVNS. Trimming cost V 6 bases and J 6 bases; bases outside gene matches: 10. DNA for the CDR3: TGTGCCAGCAGGGAGACAGGGAAATCAAATGGCTACACCTTC. Its protein is CASRETGKSNGYTF.

The V and J genes are TRBV30 and TRBJ1-4; 8 bases map to TRBD1. The CDR3 runs 13 residues. Germline V gene sequence: CDR1 GTSNPN, CDR2 SVGIG (reference sequence). The V gene end was trimmed by 4 bases and the J gene end by 7 bases; junction bases not matched to a gene: 5. CDR3: CAWTRQGTEKLFF. The CDR3 bases are TGTGCCTGGACCAGACAGGGGACTGAAAAACTGTTTTTT.

The chain recombines TRBV30 with TRBJ1-5; a weak D match, TRBD1 (6 bases). Germline-derived CDR1 and CDR2 are GTSNPN and SVGIG (reference sequence). The CDR3 length is 15 residues. Trimming cost V 1 base and J 3 bases, with 13 bases left between them. The CDR3, as DNA: TGTGCCTGGAGTGCGGCCGGGACATTCAATCAGCCCCAGCATTTT. Translating it yields CAWSAAGTFNQPQHF.

The table lists this clone with a count of one. The sample holds other DNA sequences that translate to the same CDR3. This chain connects TRBV2 to TRBJ1-1; D unclear. V lost 4 bases and J lost 1, with 7 bases in between. This CDR3 region has 13 residues. Germline V gene data show CDR1 as SNHLY and CDR2 as FYNNEI. In DNA form, the CDR3 reads TGTGCCAGCAGTGTGGAGGCGAACACTGAAGCTTTCTTT. Encoded protein: CASSVEANTEAFF.

This sequence joins TRBV5-4 and TRBJ1-1; unclear D gene. Between the trimmed V and J ends, which lost 4 bases and 3 bases, there was a span of 13 bases. The CDR3 extends over 14 amino acids. Germline CDR1 and CDR2: SGHNT and YYREEE (reference sequence). The CDR3 DNA follows: TGTGCCAGCAGCCCCCCGGGGAGGGACACTGAAGCTTTCTTT. Protein sequence: CASSPPGRDTEAFF.

The chain is built from TRBV19 and TRBJ2-5; weak D call: TRBD1 (7 bases). Trimming took 4 bases from V and 2 from J, leaving 17 bases between them. Germline assignment: CDR1 LNHDA and CDR2 SQIVND (reference sequence). CDR3 length: 16 residues. The CDR3 nucleotides read TGTGCCAGTAGTACCTTCCCAGGGGGGAGGCAAGAGACCCAGTACTTC. It is translated as CASSTFPGGRQETQYF.

This clone was picked up one time. This rearrangement joins TRBV5-1 to TRBJ1-4, with 9 bases aligning to TRBD1. CDR3 length: 13 residues. Losses at the gene ends were 2 bases for V and 8 bases for J; bases not matched to a gene: 1. Germline V gene data show CDR1 as SGHRS and CDR2 as YFSETQ. CDR3: CASSLGTGEKLFF. CDR3 nucleotides: TGCGCCAGCAGCTTAGGGACAGGGGAAAAACTGTTTTTT.

The gene calls are TRBV15 and TRBJ1-1; TRBD1 might be the D (6 bases). With 4 bases removed from V and 0 bases from J, the gap between germline ends came to 9 bases. This CDR3 comprises 14 residues. Germline assignment: CDR1 LNHNV and CDR2 YYDKDF (reference sequence). The CDR3 DNA follows: TGTGCCACCAGCAACCAGGGGATGAACACTGAAGCTTTCTTT. Its protein is CATSNQGMNTEAFF.

This sequence joins TRBV6-1 and TRBJ2-2; 7 bases fit TRBD2. The CDR3 spans 16 residues. The germline gives CDR1 MNHNS, CDR2 SASEGT. The V and J ends lost 2 bases and 4 bases, in that order; junction bases with no gene match: 7. CDR3 loop: CASSETSSGVTGELFF. The CDR3 nucleotides read TGTGCCAGCAGTGAAACTTCTAGCGGTGTCACCGGGGAGCTGTTTTTT.

This chain joins TRBV7-2 and TRBJ2-3; 8 bases map to TRBD2. CDR1 is SGHTA, CDR2 FQGNSA, per germline. With V trimmed by 1 base and J by 2 bases, 5 bases remained unmatched. This CDR3 spans 16 amino acids. The CDR3 is CASSLVRGLDTDTQYF. The CDR3 region has the DNA TGTGCCAGCAGCTTAGTTCGGGGACTAGACACAGATACGCAGTATTTT.

V is TRBV30 and J is TRBJ2-3; TRBD2 is a possible D gene (6 bases). The germline V and J ends were trimmed by 1 base and 4 bases, with 12 bases remaining between them. The CDR3 totals 14 residues. In germline, CDR1 is GTSNPN, CDR2 SVGIG (reference sequence). CDR3: CAWSGIGGADTQYF. The CDR3 coding sequence is TGTGCCTGGAGTGGTATCGGGGGTGCAGATACGCAGTATTTT. Full variable domain (outside the CDR3, taken from reference TRBV30 and TRBJ2-3): SQTIHQWPATLVQPVGSPLSLECTVEGTSNPNLYWYRQAAGRGLQLLFYSVGIGQISSEVPQNLSASRPQDRQFILSSKKLLLSDSGFYLCAWSGIGGADTQYFGPGTRLTVL.

The rearrangement links TRBV11-2 to TRBJ1-2, with D possibly TRBD1 on 6 matching bases. The CDR3 sequence is 14 residues long. Germline V gene data show CDR1 as SGHAT and CDR2 as FQNNGV. Trimming removed 5 bases at V and 7 bases at J, with 17 bases between. CDR3 sequence reads: CASSLRGGIFGYTF. CDR3 nucleotide sequence: TGTGCCAGCAGCCTAAGGGGGGGTATTTTTGGCTACACCTTC.

The chain combines TRBV13 with TRBJ2-2; 10 bases map to TRBD1. Germline V lookup: CDR1 PRHDT, CDR2 FYEKMQ (reference sequence). J gave up 8 bases and V 1 base, and 7 bases lay outside the gene matches. The CDR3 runs 16 residues. This chain's CDR3 is CASSLAHDRGPGELFF. The DNA for the CDR3 is TGTGCCAGCAGCTTAGCCCACGACAGGGGGCCAGGGGAGCTGTTTTTT. Full variable domain (remainder filled in from reference TRBV13 and TRBJ2-2): AAGVIQSPRHLIKEKRETATLKCYPIPRHDTVYWYQQGPGQDPQFLISFYEKMQSDKGSIPDRFSAQQFSDYHSELNMSSLELGDSALYFCASSLAHDRGPGELFFGEGSRLTVL.

This chain connects TRBV4-1 to TRBJ1-2, with D possibly being TRBD1 (6 bases). The V and J ends lost 4 bases and 0 bases respectively, with 12 bases between them. Germline CDR1 is MGHRA and CDR2 is YSYEKL. The length of the CDR3 is 15 residues. In DNA form, the CDR3 reads TGCGCCAGCAGCCGACAGGCGGTAACTAACTATGGCTACACCTTC. Translated, it gives CASSRQAVTNYGYTF.

The chain joins TRBV24-1 to TRBJ1-2; D gene unclear. V lost 4 bases, J lost 4 bases, and 9 bases lay in between. This CDR3 is 13 amino acids long. CDR1 and CDR2 (germline): KGHDR, SFDVKD. CDR3 DNA: TGTGCCACCAGTGACGGGGAGGTCTATGGCTACACCTTC. It encodes CATSDGEVYGYTF.

The chain is built from TRBV5-1 and TRBJ1-2; tentative D call: TRBD1 (5 bases). The germline V gene encodes CDR1 SGHRS and CDR2 YFSETQ. The ends were cut back, 4 bases at V and 6 bases at J, with 16 bases in the middle. The CDR3 extends over 14 amino acids. The DNA for the CDR3 is TGCGCCAGCAGCCCCGGGGGTGATGGGCATGGCTACACCTTC. Protein sequence: CASSPGGDGHGYTF.

The chain combines TRBV7-3 with TRBJ2-1; 10 bases match TRBD2. V shed 2 bases and J 0 bases; nucleotides not matched to a gene: 10. Germline CDR1 SGHTA, CDR2 FQGTGA. CDR3 size: 19 residues. The CDR3 sequence: CASSLSGLARGLSYNEQFF. DNA for the CDR3: TGTGCCAGCAGCTTATCGGGACTAGCGAGAGGACTCTCCTACAATGAGCAGTTCTTC.

This chain joins TRBV10-3 and TRBJ2-6; 8 nucleotides agree with TRBD2. The CDR3 is 18 amino acids. J gave up 1 base and V 3 bases, and 8 bases lay outside the gene matches. CDR1 and CDR2 (germline): ENHRY, SYGVKD. The CDR3 coding sequence is TGTGCCATCAGTGACGTCCCGGGACTAGTTTCTGGGGCCAACGTCCTGACTTTC. Protein product: CAISDVPGLVSGANVLTF.

The chain is built from TRBV5-8 and TRBJ1-1; the D is unclear. In germline, CDR1 is SGHTS, CDR2 YDEGEE. The CDR3 has 14 residues. Deletions cut 0 bases from V and 4 bases from J, with 10 bases between. The CDR3 here is CASSLGPGGTEAFF. CDR3 nucleotide sequence: TGTGCCAGCAGCTTGGGTCCAGGTGGCACTGAAGCTTTCTTT.

This clone was observed a few times. The CDR3, as DNA: TGTGCCAGCAGCACGGGACTAGATTACTACAATGAGCAGTTCTTC. This gives the protein CASSTGLDYYNEQFF. V and J are TRBV5-4 and TRBJ2-1, with 8 bases identical to TRBD2. The CDR3 covers 15 residues. Losses at the gene ends were 4 bases for V and 3 bases for J; bases not matched to a gene: 6. From germline, CDR1 is SGHNT and CDR2 YYREEE (reference sequence).

This clone was picked up one time. This chain uses TRBV29-1 with TRBJ2-2; 7 bases match TRBD1. Germline V gives CDR1 SQVTM, CDR2 ANQGSEA. The CDR3 is made up of 14 amino acids. Trimming took 5 bases from V and 4 from J; bases not matched to a gene: 7. The DNA of the CDR3 is TGCAGCGTTCTCAAGGGGGCGAGCACCGGGGAGCTGTTTTTT. It encodes CSVLKGASTGELFF.

Of note for this clone: The sample holds other DNA sequences that translate to the same CDR3. The chain is built from TRBV30 and TRBJ2-3, with D uncertain. V was trimmed by 0 bases and J by 2 bases, leaving 3 bases between them. This CDR3 has 12 residues. The germline CDR1 and CDR2 sequences are GTSNPN and SVGIG (reference sequence). The CDR3 sequence: CAWSVATDTQYF. The CDR3 nucleotides read TGTGCCTGGAGTGTAGCCACAGATACGCAGTATTTT.

The chain links TRBV19 to TRBJ1-2; 11 positions match TRBD1. Germline V gene lookup returns CDR1 LNHDA and CDR2 SQIVND (reference sequence). Losses at the gene ends were 3 bases for V and 4 bases for J; bases not matched to a gene: 4. CDR3 length: 15 residues. CDR3 bases: TGTGCCAGTAGTATCCGGGACAGGGGGGTCTATGGCTACACCTTC. Protein: CASSIRDRGVYGYTF. The whole variable domain, filled in from reference TRBV19 and TRBJ1-2, reads DGGITQSPKYLFRKEGQNVTLSCEQNLNHDAMYWYRQDPGQGLRLIYYSQIVNDFQKGDIAEGYSVSREKKESFPLTVTSAQKNPTAFYLCASSIRDRGVYGYTFGSGTRLTVV.